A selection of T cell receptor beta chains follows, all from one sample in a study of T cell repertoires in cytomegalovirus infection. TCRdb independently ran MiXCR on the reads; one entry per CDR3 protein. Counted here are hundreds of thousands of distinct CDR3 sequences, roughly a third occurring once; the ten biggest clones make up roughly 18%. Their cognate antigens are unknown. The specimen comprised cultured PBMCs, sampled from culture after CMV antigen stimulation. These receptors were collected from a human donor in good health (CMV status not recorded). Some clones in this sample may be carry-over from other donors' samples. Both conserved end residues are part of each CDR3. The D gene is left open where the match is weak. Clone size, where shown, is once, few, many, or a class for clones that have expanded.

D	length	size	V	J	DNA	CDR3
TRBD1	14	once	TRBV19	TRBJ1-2	TGTGCCAGTAGCAAAGACAGGGGTAACTATGGCTACACCTTC	CASSKDRGNYGYTF
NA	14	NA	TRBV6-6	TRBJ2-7	TGTGCCAGCAGTGCCCGGGGGTTTGTCTACGAGCAGTACTTC	CASSARGFVYEQYF
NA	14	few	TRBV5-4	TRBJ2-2	TGTGCCAGCAGCGACCGAAGTGACCTCGGGGAGCTGTTTTTT	CASSDRSDLGELFF
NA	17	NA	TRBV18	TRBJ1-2	TGTGCCAGCTCACCAAGCCCAGGGAACAGGGCTAACTATGGCTACACCTTC	CASSPSPGNRANYGYTF
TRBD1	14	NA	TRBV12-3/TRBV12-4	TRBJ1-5	TGTGCCAGCAGAGCGGGACAGAACAATCAGCCCCAGCATTTT	CASRAGQNNQPQHF
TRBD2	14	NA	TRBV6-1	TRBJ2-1	TGTGCCAGCAAGGAACGACTAGCGGGTGGTGAGCAGTTCTTC	CASKERLAGGEQFF
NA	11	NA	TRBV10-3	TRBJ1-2	TGTGCCATCAGTGCACTCTATGGCTACACCTTC	CAISALYGYTF
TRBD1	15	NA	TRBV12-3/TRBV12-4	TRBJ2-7	TGTGCCAGCAGTTTAGTGGACAGGAGGTCCTACGAGCAGTACTTC	CASSLVDRRSYEQYF
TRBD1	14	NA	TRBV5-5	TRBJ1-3	TGTGCCAGCAGCGGGGGACAGGAAAGAAACACCATATATTTT	CASSGGQERNTIYF
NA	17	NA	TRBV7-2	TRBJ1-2	TGTGCCAGCAGCTTGGCCCCAGGTCTAAATGCTAACTATGGCTACACCTTC	CASSLAPGLNANYGYTF
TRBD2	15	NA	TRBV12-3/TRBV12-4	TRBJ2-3	TGTGCCAGCAGCCGCGGGACTAGCGGGGGAGATACGCAGTATTTT	CASSRGTSGGDTQYF
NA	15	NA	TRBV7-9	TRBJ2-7	TGTGCCAGCAGCCACCGGGCAGGGGGGGGGCGCGAGCAGTACTTC	CASSHRAGGGREQYF
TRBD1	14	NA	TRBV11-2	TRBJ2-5	TGTGCCAGCAGCCCATCGACAGGGTTGGAGACCCAGTACTTC	CASSPSTGLETQYF
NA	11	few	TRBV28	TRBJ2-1	TGTGCCAGCAGTTTTATGGGTGAGCAGTTCTTC	CASSFMGEQFF
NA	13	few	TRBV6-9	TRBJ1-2	TGTGCCAGCAGTTTAACCCAGGGTTATGGCTACACCTTC	CASSLTQGYGYTF
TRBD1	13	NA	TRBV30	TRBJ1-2	TGTGCCTGGAGTGTAGACAGGGGCGACGGCTACACCTTC	CAWSVDRGDGYTF
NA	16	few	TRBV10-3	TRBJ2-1	TGTGCCATCAGTGGGGCGCCGGACCGGTTAAATCATGAGCAGTTCTTC	CAISGAPDRLNHEQFF
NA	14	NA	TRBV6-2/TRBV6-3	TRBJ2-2	TGTGCCAGCAGTTACCGGGACGACACCGGGGAGCTGTTTTTT	CASSYRDDTGELFF
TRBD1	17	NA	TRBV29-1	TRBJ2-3	TGCAGCGTCGACGGGGGACAGGGGGCGAAGGAAACAGATACGCAGTATTTT	CSVDGGQGAKETDTQYF
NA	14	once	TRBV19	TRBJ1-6	TGTGCCAGTGCAGGGGTCTCCTATAATTCACCCCTCCACTTT	CASAGVSYNSPLHF